These T cell receptor beta chains were read from a single sample in a study of T cells after yellow fever vaccination. TCRdb analysed the 5' RACE reads with MiXCR anew, one entry per CDR3 protein. In the table there are nearly 350,000 distinct CDR3 sequences, around 8.1% of which are singletons. Material: PBMCs, obtained about 49 days after the first yellow fever vaccination. All receptors come from a man younger than 35 who received the YFV17D yellow fever vaccine. The CDR3 runs from the conserved cysteine through the conserved F or W. A D gene is named only where the DNA matches it firmly. Clone size is shown for a subset of rows, as once, few, many or a class of expanded clone.

v_call,d_call,j_call,clone_size,cdr3_aa,cdr3_nt
TRBV7-8,TRBD1,TRBJ1-5,few,CASSLGGQASHQPQHF,TGTGCCAGCAGCTTAGGGGGACAGGCATCTCATCAGCCCCAGCATTTT
TRBV20-1,.,TRBJ2-2,.,CSAFGGGPVGELFF,TGCAGTGCTTTCGGAGGGGGCCCAGTCGGGGAACTGTTTTTT
TRBV7-9,.,TRBJ1-1,many,CASSEGPNTEAFF,TGTGCCAGCAGTGAGGGGCCTAACACTGAAGCTTTCTTT
TRBV5-1,.,TRBJ2-5,.,CASSLAALEETQYF,TGCGCCAGCAGCTTGGCCGCGTTGGAAGAGACCCAGTACTTC
TRBV24-1,TRBD1,TRBJ2-3,few,CATSDSSPQGRTDTQYF,TGTGCCACCAGTGATTCCTCCCCACAGGGGCGGACAGATACGCAGTATTTT
TRBV4-3,.,TRBJ2-5,.,CASSRTGSQETQYF,TGCGCCAGCAGCCGGACCGGGTCACAAGAGACCCAGTACTTC
TRBV7-9,.,TRBJ2-2,many,CASSSGDGTTGELFF,TGTGCCAGCAGCTCGGGGGACGGAACCACCGGGGAGCTGTTTTTT
TRBV27,TRBD1,TRBJ2-7,few,CASSFAGTTGDEQYF,TGTGCCAGCAGTTTTGCGGGCACGACAGGGGACGAGCAGTACTTC
TRBV16,TRBD1,TRBJ1-1,.,CASSRSGQGLNTEAFF,TGTGCCAGCAGCCGGTCCGGACAGGGGTTGAACACTGAAGCTTTCTTT
TRBV5-1,TRBD1,TRBJ2-5,.,CASSPGDRGVEETQYF,TGCGCCAGCAGCCCGGGGGACAGGGGAGTGGAAGAGACCCAGTACTTC
TRBV18,.,TRBJ2-1,few,CASSPRGLSSYNEQFF,TGTGCCAGCTCACCCAGGGGTCTCAGCTCCTACAATGAGCAGTTCTTC
TRBV7-9,.,TRBJ1-2,.,CASGKGPIPYF,TGTGCCAGCGGAAAGGGCCCTATACCCTACTTC